The rows below give T cell receptor beta chains drawn from one sample of a study of OX40 agonist ivuxolimab in advanced cancers. Only in-frame clones appear in the TCRdb table, and some are missing; sequencing was by immunoSEQ multiplex PCR. Of 8,900 or so clones in the sample, 65% to 80% were seen once. The sample was CD4+ or CD8+ T cells sorted from blood, taken in a trial of the OX40 agonist ivuxolimab. Receptor source: an adult with an advanced solid tumor such as melanoma, head and neck, liver or kidney cancer. Both conserved end residues are part of each CDR3. D genes are given only for firm matches. Size values are once, few and many counts, or a class for expanded clones, and some rows have none.

clone size,V gene,D gene,J gene,CDR3 protein,CDR3 DNA
NA,TRBV7-7,NA,TRBJ2-3,CASSYSQGDTQYF,TGTGCCAGCAGCTACTCTCAGGGGGATACGCAGTATTTT
NA,TRBV5-6,TRBD1,TRBJ2-7,CASSFGRQGKLEQYF,TGTGCCAGCAGCTTTGGTAGACAGGGGAAGTTGGAGCAGTACTTC
NA,TRBV7-9,NA,TRBJ2-3,CASSVRVSSTDTQYF,TGTGCCAGCAGCGTAAGGGTTTCTAGCACAGATACGCAGTATTTT
medium-sized,TRBV7-2,NA,TRBJ2-1,CASTDSTGNEQFF,TGTGCCAGCACCGACTCCACAGGCAATGAGCAGTTCTTC
NA,TRBV11-2,NA,TRBJ2-2,CASGPRNTGELFF,TGTGCCAGTGGACCGCGGAACACCGGGGAGCTGTTTTTT
NA,TRBV7-3,NA,TRBJ2-2,CASGAYTGELFF,TGTGCCAGCGGAGCCTACACCGGGGAGCTGTTTTTT
NA,TRBV7-2,NA,TRBJ1-1,CASSISGGRGNTEAFF,TGTGCCAGCAGCATCTCAGGAGGCCGCGGGAACACTGAAGCTTTCTTT
hyperexpanded,TRBV15,NA,TRBJ2-4,CATSGGVVQYF,TGTGCCACCAGCGGTGGGGTCGTTCAGTACTTC
medium-sized,TRBV7-9,NA,TRBJ1-4,CASRGGGLEEKLFF,TGTGCCAGCAGGGGCGGGGGGCTAGAGGAAAAACTGTTTTTT
NA,TRBV18,TRBD1,TRBJ2-5,CASTFPGGTQETQYF,TGTGCCAGCACCTTTCCAGGGGGAACTCAAGAGACCCAGTACTTC
medium-sized,TRBV9,NA,TRBJ2-1,CASSAAQGEQFF,TGTGCCAGCAGCGCAGCCCAGGGTGAGCAGTTCTTC
NA,TRBV7-9,TRBD1,TRBJ1-1,CASSSRTGRSITEAFF,TGTGCCAGCAGCTCTAGGACAGGGAGAAGTATAACTGAAGCTTTCTTT